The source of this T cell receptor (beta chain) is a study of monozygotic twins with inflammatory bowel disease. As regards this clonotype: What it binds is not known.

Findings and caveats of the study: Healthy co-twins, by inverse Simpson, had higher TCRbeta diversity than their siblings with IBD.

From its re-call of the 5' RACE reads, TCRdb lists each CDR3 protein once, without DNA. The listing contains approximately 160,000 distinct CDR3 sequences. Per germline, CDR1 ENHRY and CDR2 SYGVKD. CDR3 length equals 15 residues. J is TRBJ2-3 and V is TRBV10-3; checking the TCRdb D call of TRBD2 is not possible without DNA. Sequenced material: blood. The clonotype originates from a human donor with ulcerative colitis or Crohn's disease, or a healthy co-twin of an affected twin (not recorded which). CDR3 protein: CAISKTTSQTDTQYF.